Shown below are 10 T cell receptor beta chains from a single sample sequenced in a study of blood T cells in healthy people across ages. Alongside a J-beta primer mix, a sample-barcoded 5' primer served in a second PCR lasting 7 to 11 cycles. Via MiXCR, TCRdb re-called the 5' RACE reads, giving one row per CDR3 protein. Found here are roughly 2 million distinct CDR3 sequences, just under 50% of them singletons; the top ten hold more than 2%. Source material: blood. The origin of the receptors is a woman in her thirties or forties in good health.

This chain joins TRBV27 and TRBJ2-3; TRBD2 matches at 7 bases. The CDR3 consists of 15 residues. Trimming took 5 bases from V and 2 from J; bases not matched to a gene: 7. Germline loops: CDR1 MNHEY, CDR2 SMNVEV (reference sequence). The CDR3 reads CASSPQGRVTDTQYF. CDR3 in DNA: TGTGCCAGCAGTCCCCAAGGGAGGGTCACAGATACGCAGTATTTT.

Only a few counts were recorded for this clonotype. J is TRBJ2-3 and V is TRBV9, with a tentative D call TRBD1 (5 bases). The CDR3 consists of 12 residues. Trimming cost V 10 bases and J 6 bases, with 15 bases left between them. Germline V gene sequence: CDR1 SGDLS, CDR2 YYNGEE. CDR3: CASGQGQDTQYF. The CDR3 DNA is TGTGCCTCGGGCCAGGGCCAGGATACGCAGTATTTT.

Only a few counts were recorded for this clonotype. This chain uses TRBV20-1 with TRBJ2-5; tentative D call: TRBD2 (6 bases). Germline V gives CDR1 DFQATT, CDR2 SNEGSKA (reference sequence). V lost 5 bases to trimming and J lost 4 bases, with 20 bases between them. This CDR3 contains 15 residues. The CDR3 nucleotides are TGCAGTGCTCCCAGCCCCGGTAGCGGTGGAGAGACCCAGTACTTC. Its translation is CSAPSPGSGGETQYF.

This clonotype was counted once. The V call is TRBV7-2, the J call TRBJ2-5; TRBD2 matches 8 bases. With V trimmed by 6 bases and J by 5 bases, 11 bases remained unmatched. CDR3 length equals 15 residues. Looked up from germline, CDR1 is SGHTA and CDR2 is FQGNSA. Here the CDR3 DNA reads TGTGCCAGCAGAAAGGAGGCGGGGGGTGGGGAGACCCAGTACTTC. Translation: CASRKEAGGGETQYF.

The chain has TRBV6-5 and TRBJ2-5, with 9 bases identical to TRBD2. Germline V CDR1 and CDR2: MNHEY, SVGAGI. V trimming: 7 bases; J trimming: 4 bases; junction bases outside the gene matches: 13. This CDR3 has 16 residues. CDR3 in amino acids: CASTRQGGGAIETQYF. CDR3 coding DNA: TGTGCCAGCACCCGCCAGGGCGGGGGGGCCATAGAGACCCAGTACTTC.

As concerns this clonotype: Its ends do not fully match the called genes, so a read error is possible. The rearrangement joins TRBV27 to TRBJ1-1, with D tentatively TRBD1 (6 bases). This CDR3 comprises 15 residues. Germline CDR1 MNHEY, CDR2 SMNVEV (reference sequence). This chain's CDR3 is CTSSTPWGRNTEAFF. CDR3 DNA: TGCACCAGCAGTACCCCATGGGGGCGGAACACTGAAGCTTTCTTT.

The DNA of the CDR3 is TGTGCCAGCAGTAGACACGGGGGTGGGGAGACCCAGTACTTC. It specifies CASSRHGGGETQYF. The rearrangement joins TRBV12-3 or TRBV12-4 to TRBJ2-5; D might be TRBD2 (6 bases). This CDR3 has 14 residues. The V end lost 5 bases, the J end lost 5 bases, and 15 bases lay between the germline ends.

This chain connects TRBV12-3 or TRBV12-4 to TRBJ1-1; perhaps TRBD1 as D (5 bases). Deletions cut 6 bases from V and 4 bases from J, with 18 bases between. This CDR3 spans 15 amino acids. The CDR3 coding sequence is TGTGCCAGCAGCCCTATGGGGACCCTGGGCACTGAAGCTTTCTTT. Its translation is CASSPMGTLGTEAFF.

The chain links TRBV20-1 to TRBJ2-7, with TRBD1 matching 9 bases. This CDR3 has 13 amino acids. V shed 4 bases, J shed 5 bases, and the junction held 6 bases outside the gene matches. In germline, CDR1 is DFQATT, CDR2 SNEGSKA (reference sequence). CDR3 region: CSATGQGTDEQYF. The CDR3 coding sequence is TGCAGTGCTACCGGACAGGGGACGGACGAGCAGTACTTC.

This chain connects TRBV18 to TRBJ1-2, with unresolved D. The CDR3 length is 14 residues. Looked up from germline, CDR1 is KGHSH and CDR2 is LQKENI. V lost 2 bases and J lost 7, with 14 bases in between. The DNA for the CDR3 is TGTGCCAGCTCACCAGGGGTTCGGACCGGTGGCTACACCTTC. Residues: CASSPGVRTGGYTF.